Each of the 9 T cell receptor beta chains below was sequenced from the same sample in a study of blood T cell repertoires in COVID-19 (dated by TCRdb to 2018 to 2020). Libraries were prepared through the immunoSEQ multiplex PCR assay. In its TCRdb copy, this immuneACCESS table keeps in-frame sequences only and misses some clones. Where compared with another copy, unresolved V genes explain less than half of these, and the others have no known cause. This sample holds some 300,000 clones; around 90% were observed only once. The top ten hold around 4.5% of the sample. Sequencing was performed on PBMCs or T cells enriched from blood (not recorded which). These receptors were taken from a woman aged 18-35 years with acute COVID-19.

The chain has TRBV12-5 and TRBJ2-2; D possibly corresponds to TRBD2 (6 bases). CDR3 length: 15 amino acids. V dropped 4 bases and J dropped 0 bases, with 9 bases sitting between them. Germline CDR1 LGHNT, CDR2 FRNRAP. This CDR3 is CASGSGGANTGELFF. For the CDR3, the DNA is TGTGCTAGTGGTTCCGGGGGTGCGAACACCGGGGAGCTGTTTTTT.

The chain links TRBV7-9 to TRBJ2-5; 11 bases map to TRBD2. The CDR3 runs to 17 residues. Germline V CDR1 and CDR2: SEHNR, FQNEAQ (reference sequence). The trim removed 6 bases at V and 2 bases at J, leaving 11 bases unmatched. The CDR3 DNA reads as TGTGCCAGCAGTTACGGACCGGGACTAGCGGCACAAGAGACCCAGTACTTC. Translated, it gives CASSYGPGLAAQETQYF.

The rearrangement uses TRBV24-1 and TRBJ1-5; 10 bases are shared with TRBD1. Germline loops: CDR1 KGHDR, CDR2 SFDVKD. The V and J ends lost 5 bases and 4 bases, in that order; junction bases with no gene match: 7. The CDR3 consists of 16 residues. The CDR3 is CATSVGGQGLNQPQHF. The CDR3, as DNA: TGTGCCACCAGTGTTGGGGGACAGGGGTTAAATCAGCCCCAGCATTTT.

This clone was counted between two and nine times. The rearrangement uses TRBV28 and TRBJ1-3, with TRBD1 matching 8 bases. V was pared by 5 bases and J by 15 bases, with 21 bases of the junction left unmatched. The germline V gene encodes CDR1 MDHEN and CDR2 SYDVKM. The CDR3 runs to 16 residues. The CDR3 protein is CASSGGQEPLSVSGYF. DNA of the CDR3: TGTGCCAGCAGTGGGGGACAGGAGCCTCTTAGCGTATCCGGATATTTT.

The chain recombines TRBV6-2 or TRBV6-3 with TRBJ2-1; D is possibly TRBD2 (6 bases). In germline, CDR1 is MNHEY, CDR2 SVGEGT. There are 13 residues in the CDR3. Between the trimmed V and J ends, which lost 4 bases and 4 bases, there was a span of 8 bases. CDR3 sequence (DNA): TGTGCCAGCAGTTTTAGCGGTTACAATGAGCAGTTCTTC. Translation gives CASSFSGYNEQFF.

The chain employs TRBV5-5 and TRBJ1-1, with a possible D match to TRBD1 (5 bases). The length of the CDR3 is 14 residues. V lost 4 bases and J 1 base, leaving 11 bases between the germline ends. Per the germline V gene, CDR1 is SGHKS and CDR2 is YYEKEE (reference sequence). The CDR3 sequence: CASSPGLPNTEAFF. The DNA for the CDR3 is TGTGCCAGCAGCCCGGGACTCCCGAACACTGAAGCTTTCTTT.

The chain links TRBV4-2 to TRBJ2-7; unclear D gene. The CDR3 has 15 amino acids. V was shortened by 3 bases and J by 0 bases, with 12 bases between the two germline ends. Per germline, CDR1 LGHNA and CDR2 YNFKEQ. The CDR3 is CASSHLWYSSYEQYF. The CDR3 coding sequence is TGTGCCAGCAGCCATCTATGGTATAGCTCCTACGAGCAGTACTTC.

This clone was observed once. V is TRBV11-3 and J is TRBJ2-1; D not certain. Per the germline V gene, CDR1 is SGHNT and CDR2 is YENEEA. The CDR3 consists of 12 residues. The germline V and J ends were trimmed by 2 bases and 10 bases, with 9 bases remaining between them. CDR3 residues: CASSLPSSEQFF. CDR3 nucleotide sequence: TGTGCCAGCAGCTTACCCTCGTCGGAGCAGTTCTTC.

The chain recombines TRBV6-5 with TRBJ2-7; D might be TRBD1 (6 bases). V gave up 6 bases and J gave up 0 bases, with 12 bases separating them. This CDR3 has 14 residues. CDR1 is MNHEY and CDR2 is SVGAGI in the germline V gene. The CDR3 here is CASRVGQSSYEQYF. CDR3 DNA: TGTGCCAGCAGAGTAGGACAGAGCTCCTACGAGCAGTACTTC.